These T cell receptor beta chains were read from a single sample in a study of blood T cell repertoires in COVID-19. Profiling relied on immunoSEQ multiplex PCR, and the TCRdb table lists in-frame clones only, not all of them. Here the sample spans 150,000 to 200,000 clones, 60% to 80% being singletons. The sequenced sample consisted of peripheral blood. These TCRs come from a man between 65 and 85 years old with acute or convalescent COVID-19. CDR3s include the opening cysteine and the closing phenylalanine or tryptophan. Each record gives: CDR3 DNA, CDR3 protein, J gene, clone size, D gene, V gene. D genes are given only for firm matches. The size of a clone is reported for some rows only, either as once, few or many, or as a class for expanded clones.

cdr3_nt: TGTGCCATCCGACGGGACAGCATCTACGAGCAGTACTTC
cdr3_aa: CAIRRDSIYEQYF
j_call: TRBJ2-7
clone_size: .
d_call: TRBD1
v_call: TRBV10-3

cdr3_nt: TGTGCCAGCAGCTTGGATAGCGGGGTTGGAGATACGCAGTATTTT
cdr3_aa: CASSLDSGVGDTQYF
j_call: TRBJ2-3
clone_size: .
d_call: TRBD2
v_call: TRBV5-6

cdr3_nt: TGTGCCAGCAGCCAACCTGGGCACGGCCTAGCCAAAAACATTCAGTACTTC
cdr3_aa: CASSQPGHGLAKNIQYF
j_call: TRBJ2-4
clone_size: few
d_call: .
v_call: TRBV3-1/TRBV3-2

cdr3_nt: TGTGCCAGCAGTTATGTTAGCGCGAACACTGAAGCTTTCTTT
cdr3_aa: CASSYVSANTEAFF
j_call: TRBJ1-1
clone_size: .
d_call: .
v_call: TRBV27

cdr3_nt: TGTGCCAGTAGTACGAACGGGGGAAACTTGGTGGAGACCCAGTACTTC
cdr3_aa: CASSTNGGNLVETQYF
j_call: TRBJ2-5
clone_size: .
d_call: .
v_call: TRBV19

cdr3_nt: TGTGCCAGCAGCCCCCGGACAGGGGATGGGGAGCTGTTTTTT
cdr3_aa: CASSPRTGDGELFF
j_call: TRBJ2-2
clone_size: .
d_call: TRBD1
v_call: TRBV9

cdr3_nt: TGCGCCAGTCAGACAGGGTTCTTCCACGAGCAGTACTTC
cdr3_aa: CASQTGFFHEQYF
j_call: TRBJ2-7
clone_size: .
d_call: TRBD1
v_call: TRBV10-2

cdr3_nt: TGTGCCAGCAGCTTGGGGGCAAGGTTATCTGGTTCACCCCTCCACTTT
cdr3_aa: CASSLGARLSGSPLHF
j_call: TRBJ1-6
clone_size: .
d_call: .
v_call: TRBV7-2

cdr3_nt: TGTGCCAGCAGCCAACTGGGTCGGACTCTTTACAATGAGCAGTTCTTC
cdr3_aa: CASSQLGRTLYNEQFF
j_call: TRBJ2-1
clone_size: .
d_call: .
v_call: TRBV4-2

cdr3_nt: TGTGCTAGTGGTTTGGTACGCAGGGGTACAGATACGCAGTATTTT
cdr3_aa: CASGLVRRGTDTQYF
j_call: TRBJ2-3
clone_size: .
d_call: .
v_call: TRBV12-5

cdr3_nt: TGTGCCAGCAGCCCCACGGGACTAGCGAACTACGAGCAGTACTTC
cdr3_aa: CASSPTGLANYEQYF
j_call: TRBJ2-7
clone_size: .
d_call: TRBD2
v_call: TRBV9

cdr3_nt: TGTGCCAGCAGTTTCTCCCCCGGAGGGAATGAGCAGTTCTTC
cdr3_aa: CASSFSPGGNEQFF
j_call: TRBJ2-1
clone_size: few
d_call: .
v_call: TRBV27

cdr3_nt: TGTGCCAGCAGTGAGGAGGGCGGGGAAGGAAACACCATATATTTT
cdr3_aa: CASSEEGGEGNTIYF
j_call: TRBJ1-3
clone_size: .
d_call: .
v_call: TRBV2

cdr3_nt: TGTGCCAGCAGCACCGGACAGGGTGGCAATCAGCCCCAGCATTTT
cdr3_aa: CASSTGQGGNQPQHF
j_call: TRBJ1-5
clone_size: few
d_call: TRBD1
v_call: TRBV6-2/TRBV6-3

cdr3_nt: TGTGCCAGCTTAGACAGGAGTAATGAAAAACTGTTTTTT
cdr3_aa: CASLDRSNEKLFF
j_call: TRBJ1-4
clone_size: .
d_call: .
v_call: TRBV19

cdr3_nt: TGTGCCAGCAACCCCAGAGCGGGGGGGCAAGCCTACGAGCAGTACTTC
cdr3_aa: CASNPRAGGQAYEQYF
j_call: TRBJ2-7
clone_size: .
d_call: TRBD2
v_call: TRBV11-2

cdr3_nt: TGTGCCAGCAGACGACAGGGGGGTTCATCCTACGAGCAGTACTTC
cdr3_aa: CASRRQGGSSYEQYF
j_call: TRBJ2-7
clone_size: .
d_call: TRBD1
v_call: TRBV27

cdr3_nt: TGCAGCGCTGGAACAGCGAACACTGAAGCTTTCTTT
cdr3_aa: CSAGTANTEAFF
j_call: TRBJ1-1
clone_size: .
d_call: .
v_call: TRBV29-1

cdr3_nt: TGTGCCAGCAGCGGAGGGGGACAGGGGAATGGCTACACCTTC
cdr3_aa: CASSGGGQGNGYTF
j_call: TRBJ1-2
clone_size: .
d_call: TRBD1
v_call: TRBV6-5

cdr3_nt: TGTGCCAGCAGTTTAGCCGGGGACAGGGGGTCACCTTTCTTT
cdr3_aa: CASSLAGDRGSPFF
j_call: TRBJ1-1
clone_size: .
d_call: TRBD1
v_call: TRBV27

cdr3_nt: TGTGCCAGCACAGGGTTTATCTTCTACGAGCAGTACTTC
cdr3_aa: CASTGFIFYEQYF
j_call: TRBJ2-7
clone_size: few
d_call: .
v_call: TRBV2

cdr3_nt: TGTGCCAGCAGCGGACTAGCTCAGGGGGGGACCCAGTACTTC
cdr3_aa: CASSGLAQGGTQYF
j_call: TRBJ2-5
clone_size: many
d_call: .
v_call: TRBV7-8

cdr3_nt: TGTGCCAGCAGCCAAGGGCCCCCACCCCTCCACTTT
cdr3_aa: CASSQGPPPLHF
j_call: TRBJ1-6
clone_size: .
d_call: .
v_call: TRBV14

cdr3_nt: TGCGCCAGCAGCCCCAGACTAGCGGGAGTTTTCGATGAGCAGTTCTTC
cdr3_aa: CASSPRLAGVFDEQFF
j_call: TRBJ2-1
clone_size: once
d_call: TRBD2
v_call: TRBV4-3

cdr3_nt: TGTGCCAGTGATCCGGGACAGGGGGTTGAGGAGCAGTACTTC
cdr3_aa: CASDPGQGVEEQYF
j_call: TRBJ2-7
clone_size: few
d_call: TRBD1
v_call: TRBV19

cdr3_nt: TGTGCCAGCAGTGAATTAGGGGGTGCAGGCTGGGAAAACATTCAGTACTTC
cdr3_aa: CASSELGGAGWENIQYF
j_call: TRBJ2-4
clone_size: .
d_call: .
v_call: TRBV2